These T cell receptor beta chains were read from a single sample in a study of shared clonotypes between healthy human individuals. Using immunoSEQ multiplex PCR, the repertoire was profiled, and TCRdb retains in-frame clones only, with some absent. The profile shows some 2 million clones, just under 95% of them singletons. The sequenced sample was naive CD8+ T cells sorted from blood. These receptors were obtained from a young man in good health. The CDR3 runs from the conserved cysteine through the conserved F or W. D genes are given only for firm matches. Clone size is given for some rows only: seen once, a few or many times, or a class if the clone is expanded.

TRBV29-1	-	-	TRBJ2-1	TGCAGCGTTGAAGACCCCAGAGCGAACAATCCTGAGCAGTTCTTC	CSVEDPRANNPEQFF
TRBV6-5	-	TRBD2	TRBJ2-7	TGTGCCAGCAGTTATGATAGCGGGGCCTACGAGCAGTACTTC	CASSYDSGAYEQYF
TRBV30	-	TRBD1	TRBJ2-7	TGTGCCTGGCCAAGGCCCGGGACAGATTCCTACGAGCAGTACTTC	CAWPRPGTDSYEQYF
TRBV9	-	TRBD1	TRBJ2-7	TGTGCCAGCAGCCCGGGACAGGGTACCTACGAGCAGTACTTC	CASSPGQGTYEQYF
TRBV9	-	TRBD1	TRBJ1-4	TGTGCCAGCAGCGCCAGGGGGCTGGCTAATGAAAAACTGTTTTTT	CASSARGLANEKLFF
TRBV2	-	-	TRBJ1-6	TGTGCCAGCAGTGACGAGAGCTCCTATAATTCACCCCTCCACTTT	CASSDESSYNSPLHF
TRBV16	-	-	TRBJ1-2	TGTGCCAGCAGCCAAGATCCAAGCCTCAGATATGGCTACACCTTC	CASSQDPSLRYGYTF
TRBV7-8	-	TRBD2	TRBJ2-7	TGTGCCAGCAGCTTATTCCTAGCGGGAGTAAGGGCCTACGAGCAGTACTTC	CASSLFLAGVRAYEQYF
TRBV13	-	-	TRBJ2-7	TGTGCCAGCAGCTTTGAATCCGACGAGCAGTACTTC	CASSFESDEQYF
TRBV5-8	-	-	TRBJ1-1	TGTGCCAGCAGTTCCGGGACGAACACTGAAGCTTTCTTT	CASSSGTNTEAFF
TRBV6-5	-	-	TRBJ1-3	TGTGCCAGCAGTTACTCGACTGGGGTGGGAAACACCATATATTTT	CASSYSTGVGNTIYF
TRBV27	once	-	TRBJ2-2	TGTGCCAGCAGTTATCTAGGGACCGGGGAGCTGTTTTTT	CASSYLGTGELFF
TRBV7-6	-	TRBD1	TRBJ2-1	TGTGCCAGCAGCTTAGTTCCCCACTCGGGACAGGGGTACAATGAGCAGTTCTTC	CASSLVPHSGQGYNEQFF
TRBV29-1	-	-	TRBJ1-1	TGCAGCGTGGAAGGGCAGGGGAACACTGAAGCTTTCTTT	CSVEGQGNTEAFF
TRBV7-2	-	-	TRBJ1-1	TGTGCCAGCAGCTTCTCATATACAGGGAGGGGGAACACTGAAGCTTTCTTT	CASSFSYTGRGNTEAFF
TRBV13	-	TRBD2	TRBJ2-5	TGTGCCAGCAGCTTATTAGCGGGGGAAGAGACCCAGTACTTC	CASSLLAGEETQYF
TRBV30	few	-	TRBJ1-1	TGTGCCTGGAGAGTACCACCCTGGGGGGGCCCCATGAACACTGAAGCTTTCTTT	CAWRVPPWGGPMNTEAFF
TRBV10-2	-	TRBD2	TRBJ2-1	TGCGCCAGCACCTCCGGGACTAGCGGGAGTGGCATCGATGAGCAGTTCTTC	CASTSGTSGSGIDEQFF
TRBV9	-	-	TRBJ2-1	TGTGCCAGCAGCAACGGTTATACCTACAATGAGCAGTTCTTC	CASSNGYTYNEQFF
TRBV5-6	-	TRBD2	TRBJ2-3	TGTGCCAGCAGCCCCGGGGGACTAGCGGGAGCAGATACGCAGTATTTT	CASSPGGLAGADTQYF
TRBV2	-	-	TRBJ2-7	TGTGCCAGCAGTGTAGCAGGGATAAGCTACGAGCAGTACTTC	CASSVAGISYEQYF
TRBV10-3	-	TRBD2	TRBJ2-3	TGTGCCATCAGTGGCGGGACTAGCGGGACAGATGCGCAGTATTTT	CAISGGTSGTDAQYF
TRBV4-1	-	-	TRBJ1-5	TGCGCCAGCAGCCAGGAACTACAGGGACCCCAGCCCCAGCATTTT	CASSQELQGPQPQHF
TRBV7-8	-	-	TRBJ2-7	TGTGCCAGCAGCTTAGCCCTCGGAGGCGGGCCGACCTACGAGCAGTACTTC	CASSLALGGGPTYEQYF
TRBV11-2	-	-	TRBJ2-7	TGTGCCAGCAGCTGGGGTGGGACACAGAGTTACGGGCAGTACTTC	CASSWGGTQSYGQYF
TRBV4-1	-	-	TRBJ1-4	TGCGCCAGCAGCCAAAGGGCGGGGGGAACTAATGAAAAACTGTTTTTT	CASSQRAGGTNEKLFF
TRBV9	-	TRBD1	TRBJ2-2	TGTGCCAGCAGCCCCCCACCGGGACAGGGGGAGGCCGGGGAGCTGTTTTTT	CASSPPPGQGEAGELFF
TRBV2	-	TRBD2	TRBJ2-7	TGTGCCAGCAAAGCGGGAGGGCCGTACGAGCAGTACTTC	CASKAGGPYEQYF
TRBV27	-	-	TRBJ2-2	TGTGCCAGCAGCTCAGGGAGGAACACCGGGGAGCTGTTTTTT	CASSSGRNTGELFF
TRBV7-9	-	-	TRBJ2-1	TGTGCCAGCACCACCCGCGAGGGTGAGCAGTTCTTC	CASTTREGEQFF
TRBV5-1	-	-	TRBJ1-3	TGCGCCAGCAGCTTGGACGCGAGCTCTGGAAACACCATATATTTT	CASSLDASSGNTIYF
TRBV7-2	-	TRBD1	TRBJ1-1	TGTGCCAGCAGCTTTAGGACAGGGAACACTGAAGCTTTCTTT	CASSFRTGNTEAFF
TRBV5-1	-	-	TRBJ1-2	TGCGCCAGCAGCCTATTGACGCCGGACTATGGCTACACCTTC	CASSLLTPDYGYTF
TRBV6-1	once	-	TRBJ1-1	TGTGCCAGCAGTGAAGCGCCAACAGGAATCAACACTGAAGCTTTCTTT	CASSEAPTGINTEAFF
TRBV6-5	-	TRBD2	TRBJ2-7	TGTGCCAGCAGGCGCGGGGGAAAGGATACCCACGAGCAGTACTTC	CASRRGGKDTHEQYF
TRBV5-6	-	-	TRBJ2-7	TGTGCCAGCAGCTTGGTATCCTACGAGCAGTACTTC	CASSLVSYEQYF
TRBV7-6	-	-	TRBJ2-7	TGTGCCAGCAGCTTAAGCCGCGGGACCTCCTACGAGCAGTACTTC	CASSLSRGTSYEQYF
TRBV19	few	-	TRBJ1-2	TGTGCCAGTAGTCCCGGGACGTACTATGGCTACACCTTC	CASSPGTYYGYTF
TRBV13	once	-	TRBJ2-7	TGTGCCAGCAGCCCTACGGGTCCGGACAGCGGGATAAGCTACGAGCAGTACTTC	CASSPTGPDSGISYEQYF
TRBV5-1	-	-	TRBJ2-6	TGCGCCAGCAGTCCTTCTGACGGACTCTCTGGGGCCAACGTCCTGACTTTC	CASSPSDGLSGANVLTF
TRBV5-1	-	-	TRBJ1-6	TGCGCCAGCCCGGGGTCACCCCTCCACTTT	CASPGSPLHF
TRBV6-1	-	TRBD1	TRBJ2-1	TGTGCCAGCAGTGAAGTACATTTTAGGGGGCTTTACAATGAGCAGTTCTTC	CASSEVHFRGLYNEQFF
TRBV6-1	-	-	TRBJ2-7	TGTGCCAGCAGTGAAGGATACGAGCAGTACTTC	CASSEGYEQYF
TRBV10-3	-	-	TRBJ1-1	TGTGCCATCAGTGAGGGGGGCACTGAAGCTTTCTTT	CAISEGGTEAFF
TRBV27	-	-	TRBJ1-1	TGTGCCAGCAGTCTTGGGGGCTTAGGCATGAACACTGAAGCTTTCTTT	CASSLGGLGMNTEAFF
TRBV4-1	-	TRBD2	TRBJ2-7	TGCGCCAGCAGCCAAAAGCGGGAGGTCTACGAGCAGTACTTC	CASSQKREVYEQYF
TRBV27	once	TRBD1	TRBJ1-5	TGTGCCAGCAGCCCAGGGGGAGGCAATCAGCCCCAGCATTTT	CASSPGGGNQPQHF